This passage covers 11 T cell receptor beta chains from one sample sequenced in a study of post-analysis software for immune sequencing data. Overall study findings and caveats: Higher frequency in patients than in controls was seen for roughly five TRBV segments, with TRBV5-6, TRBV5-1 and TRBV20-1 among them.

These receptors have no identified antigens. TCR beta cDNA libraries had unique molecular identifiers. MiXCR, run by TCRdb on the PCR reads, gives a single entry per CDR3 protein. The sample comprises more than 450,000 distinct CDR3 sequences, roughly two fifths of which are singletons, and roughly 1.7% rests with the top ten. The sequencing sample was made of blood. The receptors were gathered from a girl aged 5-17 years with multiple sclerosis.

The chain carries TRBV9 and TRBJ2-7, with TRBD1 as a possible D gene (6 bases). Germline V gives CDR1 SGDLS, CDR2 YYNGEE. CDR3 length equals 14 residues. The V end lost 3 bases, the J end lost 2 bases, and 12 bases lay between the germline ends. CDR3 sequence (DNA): TGTGCCAGCAGCGCCCAAGGACAGACCTACGAGCAGTACTTC. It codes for CASSAQGQTYEQYF.

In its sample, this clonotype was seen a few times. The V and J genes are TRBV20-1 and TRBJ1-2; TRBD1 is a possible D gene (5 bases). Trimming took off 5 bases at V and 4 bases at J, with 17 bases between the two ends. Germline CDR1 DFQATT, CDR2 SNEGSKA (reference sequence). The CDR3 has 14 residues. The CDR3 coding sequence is TGCAGTGCTCGGCGCAGGGAAAGGGGCTATGGCTACACCTTC. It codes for CSARRRERGYGYTF.

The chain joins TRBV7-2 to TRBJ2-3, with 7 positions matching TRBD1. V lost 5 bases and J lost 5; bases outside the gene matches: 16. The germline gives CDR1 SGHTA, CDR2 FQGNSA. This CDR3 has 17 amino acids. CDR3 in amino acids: CASSPAPRGTTGDTQYF. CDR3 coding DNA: TGTGCCAGCAGCCCCGCCCCCAGGGGGACGACCGGAGATACGCAGTATTTT. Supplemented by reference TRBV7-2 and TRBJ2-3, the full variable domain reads GAGVSQSPSNKVTEKGKDVELRCDPISGHTALYWYRQSLGQGLEFLIYFQGNSAPDKSGLPSDRFSAERTGGSVSTLTIQRTQQEDSAVYLCASSPAPRGTTGDTQYFGPGTRLTVL.

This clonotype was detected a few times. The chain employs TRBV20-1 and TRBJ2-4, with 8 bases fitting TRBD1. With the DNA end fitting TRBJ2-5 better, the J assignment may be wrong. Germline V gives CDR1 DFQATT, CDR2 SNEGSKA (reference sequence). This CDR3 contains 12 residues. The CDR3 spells CSASAGTGTQYF. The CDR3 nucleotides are TGCAGTGCTTCTGCCGGGACAGGGACCCAGTACTTC.

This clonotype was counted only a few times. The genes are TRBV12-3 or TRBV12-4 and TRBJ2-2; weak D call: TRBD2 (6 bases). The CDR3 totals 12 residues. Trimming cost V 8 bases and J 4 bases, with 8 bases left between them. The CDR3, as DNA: TGTGCCAGCGGTAGCGGCACCGGGGAGCTGTTTTTT. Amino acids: CASGSGTGELFF.

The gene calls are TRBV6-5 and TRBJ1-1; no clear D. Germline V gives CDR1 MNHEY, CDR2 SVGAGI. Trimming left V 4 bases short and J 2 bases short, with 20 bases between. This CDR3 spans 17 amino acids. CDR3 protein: CASSFYSWGTLNTEAFF. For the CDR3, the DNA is TGTGCCAGCAGTTTTTACTCGTGGGGAACCCTCAACACTGAAGCTTTCTTT.

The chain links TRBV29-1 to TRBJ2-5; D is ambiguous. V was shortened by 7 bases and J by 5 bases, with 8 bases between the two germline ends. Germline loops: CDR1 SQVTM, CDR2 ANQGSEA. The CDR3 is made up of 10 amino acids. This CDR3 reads CSGLRETQYF. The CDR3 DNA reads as TGCAGCGGCCTGCGGGAGACCCAGTACTTC.

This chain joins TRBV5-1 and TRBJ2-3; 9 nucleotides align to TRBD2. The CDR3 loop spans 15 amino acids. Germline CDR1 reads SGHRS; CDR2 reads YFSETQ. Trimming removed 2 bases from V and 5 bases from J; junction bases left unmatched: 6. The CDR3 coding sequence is TGCGCCAGCAGCTTACCTAGCGGGACGGAAGATACGCAGTATTTT. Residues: CASSLPSGTEDTQYF.

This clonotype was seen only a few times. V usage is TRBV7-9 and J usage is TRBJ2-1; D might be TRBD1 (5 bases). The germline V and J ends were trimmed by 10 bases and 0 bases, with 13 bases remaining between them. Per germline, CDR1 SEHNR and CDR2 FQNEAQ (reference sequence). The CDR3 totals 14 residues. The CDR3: CATRQSFSYNEQFF. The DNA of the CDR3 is TGTGCCACCAGACAGAGCTTCTCCTACAATGAGCAGTTCTTC.

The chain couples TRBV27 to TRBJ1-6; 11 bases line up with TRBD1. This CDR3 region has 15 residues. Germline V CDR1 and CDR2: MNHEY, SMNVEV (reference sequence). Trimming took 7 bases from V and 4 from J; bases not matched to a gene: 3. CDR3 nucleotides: TGTGCCAGCAAAGGACAGGGGGCGTATAATTCACCCCTCCACTTT. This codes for CASKGQGAYNSPLHF.

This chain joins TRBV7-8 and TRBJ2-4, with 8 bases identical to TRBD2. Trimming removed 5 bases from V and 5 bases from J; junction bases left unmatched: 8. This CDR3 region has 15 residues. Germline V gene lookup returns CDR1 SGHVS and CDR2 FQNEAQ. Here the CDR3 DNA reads TGTGCCAGCAGCCCGGACCGGGAGGGGGAAAACATTCAGTACTTC. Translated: CASSPDREGENIQYF.